The clone carrying this T cell receptor (beta chain) has more than one count but fewer than ten. Its antigen is still unknown. Time point noted: peripheral blood 6 weeks after treatment start. This record comes from a study of PD-L1 blockade in urothelial cancer. V was shortened by 3 bases and J by 4 bases, with 8 bases between the two germline ends. The CDR3 totals 13 residues. From germline, CDR1 is SGHDT and CDR2 YYEEEE. General observations from the study: When measured at 3 weeks, tumor-associated blood clones expanded more in durable-benefit patients.

The authors spiked synthetic TCR analog templates into each PCR. Measured with immunoSEQ multiplex PCR; TCRdb has only the in-frame clones, and not every one. Of around 69,000 clones in the sample, around 90% were seen once. This TCR came from a woman older than 75 with urothelial cancer. The source was PBMCs, collected around atezolizumab (anti-PD-L1) treatment. The J gene is TRBJ1-3, the V gene TRBV5-6; D uncertain. Here the CDR3 reads CASSSVPGNTIYF. In DNA form, the CDR3 reads TGTGCCAGCAGCTCGGTCCCCGGAAACACCATATATTTT.